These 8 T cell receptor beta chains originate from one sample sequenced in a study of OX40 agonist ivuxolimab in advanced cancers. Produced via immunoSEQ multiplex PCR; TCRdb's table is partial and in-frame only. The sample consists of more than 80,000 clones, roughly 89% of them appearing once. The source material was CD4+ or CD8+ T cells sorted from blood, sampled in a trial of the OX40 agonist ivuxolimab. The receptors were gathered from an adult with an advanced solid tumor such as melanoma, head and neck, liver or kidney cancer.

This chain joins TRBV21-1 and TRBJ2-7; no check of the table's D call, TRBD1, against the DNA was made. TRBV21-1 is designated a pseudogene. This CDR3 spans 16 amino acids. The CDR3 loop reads CATEPLTGTTPYEQYF. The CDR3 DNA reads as TGTGCCACGGAACCCCTCACCGGGACAACACCCTACGAGCAGTACTTC.

The chain's CDR3 is CASSLGSVGTEAFF. CDR3 DNA: TGTGCCAGCAGCTTAGGGTCTGTGGGCACTGAAGCTTTCTTT. This sequence joins TRBV7-2 and TRBJ1-1, with D unclear. Germline V CDR1 and CDR2: SGHTA, FQGNSA. The CDR3 consists of 14 residues. Trimming pared 1 base from V and 4 bases from J, leaving 10 bases between.

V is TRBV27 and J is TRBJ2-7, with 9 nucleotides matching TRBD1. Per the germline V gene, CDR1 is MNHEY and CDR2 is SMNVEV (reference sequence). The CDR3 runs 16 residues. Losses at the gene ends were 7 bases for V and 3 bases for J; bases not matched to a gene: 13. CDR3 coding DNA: TGTGCCAGCAATAAGCGACCGCCGACAGGGGGCTACGAGCAGTACTTC. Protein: CASNKRPPTGGYEQYF.

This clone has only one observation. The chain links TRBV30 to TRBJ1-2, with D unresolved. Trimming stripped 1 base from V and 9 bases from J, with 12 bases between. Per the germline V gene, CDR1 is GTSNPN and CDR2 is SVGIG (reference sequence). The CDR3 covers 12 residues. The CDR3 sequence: CAWSEGLLSYTF. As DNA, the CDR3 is TGTGCCTGGAGTGAGGGCCTGCTAAGCTACACCTTC.

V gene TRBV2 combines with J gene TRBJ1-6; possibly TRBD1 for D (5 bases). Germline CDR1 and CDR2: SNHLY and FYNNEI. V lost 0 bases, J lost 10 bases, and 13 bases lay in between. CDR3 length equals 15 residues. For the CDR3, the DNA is TGTGCCAGCAGTGAAGCTAACGGGGGAGCATCACCCCTCCACTTT. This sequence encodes CASSEANGGASPLHF.

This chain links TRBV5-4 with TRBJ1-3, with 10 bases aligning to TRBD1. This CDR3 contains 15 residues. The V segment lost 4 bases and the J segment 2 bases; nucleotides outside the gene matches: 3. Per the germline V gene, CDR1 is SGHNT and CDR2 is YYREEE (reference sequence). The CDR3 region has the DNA TGTGCCAGCAGCCACGGGACAGGGGCTGGAAACACCATATATTTT. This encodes CASSHGTGAGNTIYF.

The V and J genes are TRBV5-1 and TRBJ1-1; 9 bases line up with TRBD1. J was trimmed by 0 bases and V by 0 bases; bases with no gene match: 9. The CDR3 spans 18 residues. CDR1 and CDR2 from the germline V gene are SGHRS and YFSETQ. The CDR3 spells CASSLAGDRVGMNTEAFF. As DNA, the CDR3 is TGCGCCAGCAGCTTGGCCGGGGACAGGGTCGGTATGAACACTGAAGCTTTCTTT.

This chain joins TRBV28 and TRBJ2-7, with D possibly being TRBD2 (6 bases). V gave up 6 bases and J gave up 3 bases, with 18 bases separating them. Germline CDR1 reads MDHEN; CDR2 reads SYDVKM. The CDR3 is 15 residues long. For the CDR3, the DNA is TGTGCCAGCAGACCATCCTTGGGGGGAGGCTACGAGCAGTACTTC. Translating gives CASRPSLGGGYEQYF.